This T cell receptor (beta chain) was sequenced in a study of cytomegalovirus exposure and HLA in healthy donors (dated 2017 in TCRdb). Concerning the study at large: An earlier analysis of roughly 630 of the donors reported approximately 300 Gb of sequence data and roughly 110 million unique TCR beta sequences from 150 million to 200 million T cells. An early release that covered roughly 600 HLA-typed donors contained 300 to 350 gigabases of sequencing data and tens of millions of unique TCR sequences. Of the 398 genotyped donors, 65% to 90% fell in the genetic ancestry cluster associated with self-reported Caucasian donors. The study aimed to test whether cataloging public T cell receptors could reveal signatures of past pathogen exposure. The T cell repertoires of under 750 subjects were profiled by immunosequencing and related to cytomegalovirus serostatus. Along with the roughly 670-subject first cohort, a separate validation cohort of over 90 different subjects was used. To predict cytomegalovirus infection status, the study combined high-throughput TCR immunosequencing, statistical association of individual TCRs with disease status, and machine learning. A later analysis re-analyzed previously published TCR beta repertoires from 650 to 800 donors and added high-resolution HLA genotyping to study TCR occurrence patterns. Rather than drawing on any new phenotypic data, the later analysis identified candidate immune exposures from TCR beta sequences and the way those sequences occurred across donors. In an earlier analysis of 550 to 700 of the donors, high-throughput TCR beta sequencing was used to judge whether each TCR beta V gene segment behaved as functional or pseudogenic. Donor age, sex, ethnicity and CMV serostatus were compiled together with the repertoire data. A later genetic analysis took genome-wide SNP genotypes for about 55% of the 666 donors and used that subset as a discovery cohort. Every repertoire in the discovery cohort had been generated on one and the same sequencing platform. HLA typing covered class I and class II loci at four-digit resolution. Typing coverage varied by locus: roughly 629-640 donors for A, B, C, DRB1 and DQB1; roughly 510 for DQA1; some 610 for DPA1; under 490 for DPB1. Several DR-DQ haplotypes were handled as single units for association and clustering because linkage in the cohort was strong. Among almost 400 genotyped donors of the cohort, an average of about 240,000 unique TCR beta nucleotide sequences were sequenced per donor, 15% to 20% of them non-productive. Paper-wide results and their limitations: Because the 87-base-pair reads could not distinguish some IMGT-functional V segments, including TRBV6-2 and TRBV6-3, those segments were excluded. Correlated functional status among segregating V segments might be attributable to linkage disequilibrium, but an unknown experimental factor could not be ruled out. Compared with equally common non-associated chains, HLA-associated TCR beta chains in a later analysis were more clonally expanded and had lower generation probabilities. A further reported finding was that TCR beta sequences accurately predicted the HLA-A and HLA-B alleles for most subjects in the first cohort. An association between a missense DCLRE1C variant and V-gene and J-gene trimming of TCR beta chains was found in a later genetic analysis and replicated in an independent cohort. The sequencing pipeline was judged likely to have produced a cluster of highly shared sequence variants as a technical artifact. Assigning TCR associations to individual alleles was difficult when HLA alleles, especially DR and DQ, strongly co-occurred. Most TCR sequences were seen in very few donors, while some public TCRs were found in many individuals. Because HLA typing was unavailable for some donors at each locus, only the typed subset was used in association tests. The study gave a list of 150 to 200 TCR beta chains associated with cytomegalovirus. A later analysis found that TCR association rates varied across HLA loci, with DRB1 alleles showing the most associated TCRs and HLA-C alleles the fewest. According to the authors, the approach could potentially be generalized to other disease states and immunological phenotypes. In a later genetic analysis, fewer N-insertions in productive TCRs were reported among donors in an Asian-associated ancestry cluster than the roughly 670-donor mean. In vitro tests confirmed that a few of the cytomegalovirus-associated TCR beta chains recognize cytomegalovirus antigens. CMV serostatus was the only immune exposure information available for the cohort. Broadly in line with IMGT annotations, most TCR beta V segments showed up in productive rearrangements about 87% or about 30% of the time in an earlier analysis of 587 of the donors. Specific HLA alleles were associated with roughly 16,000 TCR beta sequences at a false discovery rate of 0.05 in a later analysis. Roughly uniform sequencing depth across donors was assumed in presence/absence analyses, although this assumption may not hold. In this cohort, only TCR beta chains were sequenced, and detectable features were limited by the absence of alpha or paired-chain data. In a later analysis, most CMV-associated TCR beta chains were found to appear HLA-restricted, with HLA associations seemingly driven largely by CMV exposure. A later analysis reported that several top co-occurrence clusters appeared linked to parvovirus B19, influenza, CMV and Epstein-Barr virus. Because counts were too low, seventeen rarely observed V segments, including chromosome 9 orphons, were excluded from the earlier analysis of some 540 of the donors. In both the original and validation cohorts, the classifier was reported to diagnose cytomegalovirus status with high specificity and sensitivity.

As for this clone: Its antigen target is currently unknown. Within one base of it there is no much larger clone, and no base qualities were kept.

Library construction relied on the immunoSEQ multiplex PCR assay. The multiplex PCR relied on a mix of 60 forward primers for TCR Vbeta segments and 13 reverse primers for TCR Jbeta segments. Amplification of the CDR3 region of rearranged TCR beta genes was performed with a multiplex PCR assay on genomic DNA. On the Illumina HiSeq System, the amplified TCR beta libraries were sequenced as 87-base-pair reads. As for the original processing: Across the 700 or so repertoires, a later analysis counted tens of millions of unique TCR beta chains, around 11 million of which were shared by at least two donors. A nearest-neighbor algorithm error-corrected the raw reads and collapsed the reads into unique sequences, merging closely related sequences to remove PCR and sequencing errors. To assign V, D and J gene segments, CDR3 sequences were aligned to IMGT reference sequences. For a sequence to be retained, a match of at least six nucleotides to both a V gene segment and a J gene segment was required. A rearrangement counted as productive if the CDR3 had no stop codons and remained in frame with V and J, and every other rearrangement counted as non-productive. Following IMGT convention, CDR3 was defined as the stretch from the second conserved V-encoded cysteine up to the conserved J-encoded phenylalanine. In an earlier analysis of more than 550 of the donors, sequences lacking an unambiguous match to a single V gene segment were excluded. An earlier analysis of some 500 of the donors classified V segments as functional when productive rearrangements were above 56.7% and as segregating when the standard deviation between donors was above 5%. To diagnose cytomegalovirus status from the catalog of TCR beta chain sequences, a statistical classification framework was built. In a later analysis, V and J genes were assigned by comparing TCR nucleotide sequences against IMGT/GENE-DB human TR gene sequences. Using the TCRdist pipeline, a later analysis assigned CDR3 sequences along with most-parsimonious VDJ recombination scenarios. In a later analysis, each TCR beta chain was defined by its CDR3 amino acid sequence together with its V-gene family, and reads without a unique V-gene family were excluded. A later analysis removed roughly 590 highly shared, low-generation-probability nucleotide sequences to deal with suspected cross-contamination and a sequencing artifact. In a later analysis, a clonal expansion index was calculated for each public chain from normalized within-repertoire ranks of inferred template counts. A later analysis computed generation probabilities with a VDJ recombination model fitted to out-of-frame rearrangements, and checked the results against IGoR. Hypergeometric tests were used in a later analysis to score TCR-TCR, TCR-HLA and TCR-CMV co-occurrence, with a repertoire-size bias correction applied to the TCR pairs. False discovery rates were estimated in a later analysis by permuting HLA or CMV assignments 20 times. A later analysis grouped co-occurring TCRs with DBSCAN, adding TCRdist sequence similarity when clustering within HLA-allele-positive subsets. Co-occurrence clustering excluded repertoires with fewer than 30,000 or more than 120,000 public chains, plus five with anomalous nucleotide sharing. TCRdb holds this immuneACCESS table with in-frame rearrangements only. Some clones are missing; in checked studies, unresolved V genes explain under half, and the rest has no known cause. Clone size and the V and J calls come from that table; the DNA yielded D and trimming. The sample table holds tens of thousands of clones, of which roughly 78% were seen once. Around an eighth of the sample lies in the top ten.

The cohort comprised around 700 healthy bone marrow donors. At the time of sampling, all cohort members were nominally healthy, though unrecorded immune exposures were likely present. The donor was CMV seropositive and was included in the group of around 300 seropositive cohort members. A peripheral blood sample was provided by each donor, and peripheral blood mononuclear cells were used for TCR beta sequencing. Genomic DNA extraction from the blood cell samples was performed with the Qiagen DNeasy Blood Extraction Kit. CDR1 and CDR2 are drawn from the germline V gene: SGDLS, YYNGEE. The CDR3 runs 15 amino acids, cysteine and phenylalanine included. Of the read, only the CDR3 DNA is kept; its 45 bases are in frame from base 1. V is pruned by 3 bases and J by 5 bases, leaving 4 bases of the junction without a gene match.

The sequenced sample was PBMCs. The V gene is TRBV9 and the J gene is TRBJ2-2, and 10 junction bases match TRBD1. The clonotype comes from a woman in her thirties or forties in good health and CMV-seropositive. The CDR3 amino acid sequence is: CASSDRQGATGELFF. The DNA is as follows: TGTGCCAGCAGCGACAGACAGGGGGCGACCGGGGAGCTGTTTTTT.